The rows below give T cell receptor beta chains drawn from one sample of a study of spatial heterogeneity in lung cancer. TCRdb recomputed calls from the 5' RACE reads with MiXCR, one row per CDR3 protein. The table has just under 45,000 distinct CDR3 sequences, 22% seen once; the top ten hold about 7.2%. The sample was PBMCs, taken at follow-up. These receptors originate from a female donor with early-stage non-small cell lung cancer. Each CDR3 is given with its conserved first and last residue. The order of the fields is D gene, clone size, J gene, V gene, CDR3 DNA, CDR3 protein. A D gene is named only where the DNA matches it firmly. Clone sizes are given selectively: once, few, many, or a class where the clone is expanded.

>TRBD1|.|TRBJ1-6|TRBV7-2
TGTGCCAGCAGCTTGAGACAGGGGAATAATTCACCCCTCCACTTT
CASSLRQGNNSPLHF
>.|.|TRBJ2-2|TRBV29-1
TGCAGCGTTGAAGATCGGGGGGCTCTTGGCACCGGGGAGCTGTTTTTT
CSVEDRGALGTGELFF
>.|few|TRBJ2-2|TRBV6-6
TGTGCCAGCAGTGGGCTGTACACCGGGGAGCTGTTTTTT
CASSGLYTGELFF
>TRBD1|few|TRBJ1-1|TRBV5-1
TGCGCCAGCAGCTTCGGGACAGTGAACACTGAAGCTTTCTTT
CASSFGTVNTEAFF
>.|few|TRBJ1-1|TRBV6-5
TGTGCCAGCAGTTACCGGACTAGGGGCGTAGGGGCTTTCTTT
CASSYRTRGVGAFF
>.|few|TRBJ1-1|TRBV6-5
TGTGCCAGCACCCAAACCCCGAACGTGAACACTGAAGCTTTCTTT
CASTQTPNVNTEAFF
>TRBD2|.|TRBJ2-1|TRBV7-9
TGTGCCAGCAGCCGACAAAGCGGGGGGCCCGGCTCCTACAATGAGCAGTTCTTC
CASSRQSGGPGSYNEQFF
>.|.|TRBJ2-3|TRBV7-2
TGTGCCAGCAGCGTTAGTCCCCTAGATACGCAGTATTTT
CASSVSPLDTQYF
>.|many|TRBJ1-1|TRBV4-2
TGTGCCAGCAGCCAAGGACCGGGTGAAGCTTTCTTT
CASSQGPGEAFF
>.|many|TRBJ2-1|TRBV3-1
TGTGCCAGCAGCCAAGGCCGGTACAATGAGCAGTTCTTC
CASSQGRYNEQFF
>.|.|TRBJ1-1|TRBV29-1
TGCAGCGCCTCAGTGAACACTGAAGCTTTCTTT
CSASVNTEAFF
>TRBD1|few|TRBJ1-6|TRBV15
TGTGCCACCAGCAGACACCGGGACAGGGGATATTCACCCCTCCACTTT
CATSRHRDRGYSPLHF
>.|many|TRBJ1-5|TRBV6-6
TGTGCCAGCAGCCTGCCGTGGACCGGGAGCAATCAGCCCCAGCATTTT
CASSLPWTGSNQPQHF
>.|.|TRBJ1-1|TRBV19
TGTGCCAGTAGTCATAGCGGGGACGGCACTGAAGCTTTCTTT
CASSHSGDGTEAFF
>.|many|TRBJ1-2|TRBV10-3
TGTGCCACGGCGTCCTTGGGGGACTCCTATGGCTACACCTTC
CATASLGDSYGYTF
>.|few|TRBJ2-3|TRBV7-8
TGTGCCATAACCCCAGGGACTTCTCGGAGAGATACGCAGTATTTT
CAITPGTSRRDTQYF
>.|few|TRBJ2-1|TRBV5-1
TGCGCCAGCAGCTTGGCCAGGTATGAGCAGTTCTTC
CASSLARYEQFF
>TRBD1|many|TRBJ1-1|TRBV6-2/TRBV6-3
TGTGCCAGCAGTCGGACAGGGCGAACTGAAGCTTTCTTT
CASSRTGRTEAFF
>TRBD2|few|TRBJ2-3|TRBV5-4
TGTGCCAGCAGCGGGACTAGCGGGAAAAGCACAGATACGCAGTATTTT
CASSGTSGKSTDTQYF
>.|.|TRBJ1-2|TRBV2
TGTGCCAGCAGTGAGGCATCCTCACAAGCAAACTATGGCTACACCTTC
CASSEASSQANYGYTF
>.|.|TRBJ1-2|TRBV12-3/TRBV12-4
TGTGCCAGCAGCCCCGGGGGGGGAGGCTACACCTTC
CASSPGGGGYTF
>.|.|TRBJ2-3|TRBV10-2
TGCGCCAGCAATCAGCTCCCAGATACGCAGTATTTT
CASNQLPDTQYF
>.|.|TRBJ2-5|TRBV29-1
TGCAGCCCCTTGGGGGGCGACGAGACCCAGTACTTC
CSPLGGDETQYF
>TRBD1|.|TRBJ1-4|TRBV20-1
TGCAGTGCTAGAAGACAGGGATTCGAAAAACTGTTTTTT
CSARRQGFEKLFF
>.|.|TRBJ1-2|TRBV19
TGTGCCAGTAGTATTGAAGGCTCCTATGGCTACACCTTC
CASSIEGSYGYTF
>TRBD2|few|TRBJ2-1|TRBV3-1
TGTGCCAGCAGCCGAAAAAGTAGGGCTGGGGATATAGCGGGAGTTTACAATGAGCAGTTCTTC
CASSRKSRAGDIAGVYNEQFF
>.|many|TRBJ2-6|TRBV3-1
TGTGCCAGCAGCCAGCCTTTTGGAGCCGGGGCCAACGTCCTGACTTTC
CASSQPFGAGANVLTF